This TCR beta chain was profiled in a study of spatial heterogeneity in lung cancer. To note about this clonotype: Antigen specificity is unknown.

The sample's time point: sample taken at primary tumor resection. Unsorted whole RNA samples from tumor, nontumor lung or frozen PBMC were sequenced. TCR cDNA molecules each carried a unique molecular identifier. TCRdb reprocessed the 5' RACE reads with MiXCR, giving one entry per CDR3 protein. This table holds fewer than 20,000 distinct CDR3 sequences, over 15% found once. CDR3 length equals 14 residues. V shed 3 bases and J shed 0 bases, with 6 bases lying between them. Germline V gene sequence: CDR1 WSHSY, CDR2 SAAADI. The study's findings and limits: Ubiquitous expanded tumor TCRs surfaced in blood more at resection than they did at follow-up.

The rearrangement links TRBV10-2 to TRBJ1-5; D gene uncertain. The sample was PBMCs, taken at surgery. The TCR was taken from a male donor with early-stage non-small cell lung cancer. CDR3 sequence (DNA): TGCGCCAGCAGTGACATAAGTAGCAATCAGCCCCAGCATTTT. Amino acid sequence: CASSDISSNQPQHF.